These 20 T cell receptor beta chains came from one sample sequenced in a study of PD-1 blockade in classical Hodgkin lymphoma. TCRdb keeps only in-frame clones here, not all; method: immunoSEQ multiplex PCR. The sample shows about 110,000 clones, roughly 87% of them seen only once. Time point described: cycle 4 day 1 (C4D1), after 5 to 7 weeks of nivolumab. Exposure to brentuximab vedotin varied, and each patient had relapsed following autologous stem cell transplantation. Sequencing was performed on peripheral blood mononuclear cells (PBMCs), taken before the fourth cycle of nivolumab. The receptors were gathered from a human donor with classical Hodgkin lymphoma.

The CDR3 nucleotides are TGTGCCACAAGGGACTTCCAGAACACCGGGGAGCTGTTTTTT. It codes for CATRDFQNTGELFF. This sequence joins TRBV15 and TRBJ2-2; possibly TRBD2 for D (6 bases). The CDR3 spans 14 residues. The V end lost 9 bases, the J end lost 1 base, and 12 bases lay between the germline ends. Germline CDR1 LNHNV, CDR2 YYDKDF (reference sequence).

In this sample, this clone turned up once. This sequence joins TRBV5-4 and TRBJ2-1; no clear D gene. V was pared by 4 bases and J by 4 bases, with 3 bases between. Germline-derived CDR1 and CDR2 are SGHNT and YYREEE (reference sequence). This CDR3 has 11 amino acids. The CDR3 DNA is TGTGCCAGCAGCCTTTACAATGAGCAGTTCTTC. As protein: CASSLYNEQFF. Full variable domain (missing parts from reference TRBV5-4 and TRBJ2-1): ETGVTQSPTHLIKTRGQQVTLRCSSQSGHNTVSWYQQALGQGPQFIFQYYREEENGRGNFPPRFSGLQFPNYSSELNVNALELDDSALYLCASSLYNEQFFGPGTRLTVL.

The chain joins TRBV28 to TRBJ2-7; 9 bases match TRBD2. Germline CDR1 and CDR2: MDHEN and SYDVKM. The CDR3 runs 16 residues. V lost 2 bases to trimming and J lost 5 bases; unmatched junction nucleotides: 10. The CDR3 nucleotides are TGTGCCAGCAGTTTAGGTGGTAGCGGGAGAACCGACGAGCAGTACTTC. Protein sequence: CASSLGGSGRTDEQYF.

V gene TRBV2 combines with J gene TRBJ2-7; perhaps TRBD1 as D (5 bases). The V end lost 4 bases, the J end lost 2 bases, and 12 bases lay between the germline ends. The CDR3 consists of 14 residues. Germline V gene data show CDR1 as SNHLY and CDR2 as FYNNEI. The CDR3 loop is CASSGQGTAYEQYF. The CDR3, as DNA: TGTGCCAGCAGTGGGCAGGGTACAGCCTACGAGCAGTACTTC.

This clone was picked up a small number of times. The J gene is TRBJ2-3, the V gene TRBV15; D remains unclear. CDR1 and CDR2 (germline): LNHNV, YYDKDF (reference sequence). V was cut by 2 bases and J by 3 bases, with 9 bases left in between. This CDR3 has 14 amino acids. CDR3 region: CATSRPQETDTQYF. For the CDR3, the DNA is TGTGCCACCAGCAGACCTCAGGAAACAGATACGCAGTATTTT.

In DNA, the CDR3 is TGTGCCACCAGCAGAGATCTTCGGAGTGAGGAGAGCTACACCTTC. Encoded protein: CATSRDLRSEESYTF. The chain joins TRBV15 to TRBJ1-2, with D unclear. This CDR3 is 15 amino acids long. The V end lost 0 bases, the J end lost 9 bases, and 17 bases lay between the germline ends. The germline CDR1 and CDR2 sequences are LNHNV and YYDKDF (reference sequence).

This clone was detected a few times. The rearrangement uses TRBV7-2 and TRBJ2-1, with a weak D call TRBD2 (5 bases). This CDR3 spans 15 amino acids. The germline CDR1 and CDR2 sequences are SGHTA and FQGNSA. V lost 3 bases and J 0 bases, leaving 9 bases between the germline ends. CDR3 sequence: CASSFDYSSYNEQFF. The CDR3 region has the DNA TGTGCCAGCAGCTTCGACTACAGCTCCTACAATGAGCAGTTCTTC. Full variable domain (missing parts from reference TRBV7-2 and TRBJ2-1): GAGVSQSPSNKVTEKGKDVELRCDPISGHTALYWYRQSLGQGLEFLIYFQGNSAPDKSGLPSDRFSAERTGGSVSTLTIQRTQQEDSAVYLCASSFDYSSYNEQFFGPGTRLTVL.

The genes are TRBV7-9 and TRBJ1-1; D unresolved. The germline V and J ends were trimmed by 3 bases and 6 bases, with 14 bases remaining between them. CDR3 length equals 14 residues. Looked up from germline, CDR1 is SEHNR and CDR2 is FQNEAQ (reference sequence). CDR3 nucleotide sequence: TGTGCCAGCAGCTTCCCATGGGCGGGCTCTGAAGCTTTCTTT. Translated, it gives CASSFPWAGSEAFF.

V usage is TRBV18 and J usage is TRBJ1-2; 7 bases map to TRBD1. The CDR3 covers 15 residues. Germline V gives CDR1 KGHSH, CDR2 LQKENI. V was clipped by 0 bases and J by 4 bases; unmatched bases: 5. As DNA, the CDR3 is TGTGCCAGCTCACCACCGGACAGGTCGTTCTATGGCTACACCTTC. Protein sequence: CASSPPDRSFYGYTF.

The chain uses TRBV14 and TRBJ2-3; 9 bases agree with TRBD1. The V segment lost 4 bases and the J segment 3 bases; nucleotides outside the gene matches: 5. The CDR3 extends over 15 amino acids. Germline CDR1 and CDR2: SGHDN and FVKESK. The CDR3 region is CASSRRTGVTDTQYF. In nucleotides, the CDR3 is TGTGCCAGCAGCCGTAGGACAGGGGTAACAGATACGCAGTATTTT.

This sequence joins TRBV27 and TRBJ1-1; D ambiguous. Between the trimmed V and J ends, which lost 8 bases and 1 base, there was a span of 5 bases. CDR3 size: 11 residues. Germline-derived CDR1 and CDR2 are MNHEY and SMNVEV (reference sequence). The CDR3 DNA reads TGTGCCAGCCAGGAGAACACTGAAGCTTTCTTT. This codes for CASQENTEAFF.

This chain links TRBV19 with TRBJ2-1; D is uncertain. The CDR3 length is 14 residues. Germline V gives CDR1 LNHDA, CDR2 SQIVND (reference sequence). Deletions cut 3 bases from V and 9 bases from J, with 15 bases between. CDR3 amino acids: CASSMGTVESEQFF. Written as DNA, the CDR3 is TGTGCCAGTAGTATGGGTACGGTTGAGAGTGAGCAGTTCTTC.

This clone was observed once. J is TRBJ1-2 and V is TRBV6-6; no firm D call. CDR1 is MNHNY, CDR2 SVGAGI, per germline (reference sequence). This CDR3 is 15 amino acids long. V lost 2 bases to trimming and J lost 3 bases, with 13 bases between them. The DNA of the CDR3 is TGTGCCAGCAGTTACCTCGGCCTTACAGACTATGGCTACACCTTC. It codes for CASSYLGLTDYGYTF.

This clone was observed once. CDR3 amino acids: CASTLTGAYEQYF. CDR3 in DNA: TGTGCCAGCACCCTGACAGGGGCTTACGAGCAGTACTTC. The genes are TRBV5-5 and TRBJ2-7, with TRBD1 matching 8 bases. Trimming took 6 bases from V and 4 from J; bases not matched to a gene: 6. The CDR3 has 13 residues. From germline, CDR1 is SGHKS and CDR2 YYEKEE (reference sequence).

The J gene is TRBJ2-2, the V gene TRBV29-1, with D possibly being TRBD2 (5 bases). The CDR3 has 15 amino acids. V shed 7 bases and J shed 4 bases, with 19 bases lying between them. Germline values: CDR1 SQVTM, CDR2 ANQGSEA. Here the CDR3 DNA reads TGCAGCGCCTCCTTAAGAGGGCCGGGCACCGGGGAGCTGTTTTTT. It translates to CSASLRGPGTGELFF.

The rearrangement joins TRBV29-1 to TRBJ2-2; maybe TRBD2 (6 bases). Trimming stripped 7 bases from V and 1 base from J, with 13 bases between. This CDR3 has 14 amino acids. Germline CDR1 and CDR2: SQVTM and ANQGSEA. The CDR3 here is CSASGRVNTGELFF. The CDR3 coding sequence is TGCAGCGCCTCCGGGAGAGTGAACACCGGGGAGCTGTTTTTT.

V usage is TRBV4-3 and J usage is TRBJ1-1; D is uncertain. The CDR3 is made up of 14 amino acids. Germline V gene lookup returns CDR1 LGHNA and CDR2 YSLEER. The ends were cut back, 2 bases at V and 1 base at J, with 8 bases in the middle. Written as DNA, the CDR3 is TGCGCCAGCAGCCAAAGAGGGAGGAACACTGAAGCTTTCTTT. Its translation: CASSQRGRNTEAFF.

This chain connects TRBV5-5 to TRBJ2-3, with a tentative D call TRBD2 (6 bases). The CDR3 spans 14 residues. Trimming pared 1 base from V and 2 bases from J, leaving 8 bases between. Looked up from germline, CDR1 is SGHKS and CDR2 is YYEKEE (reference sequence). The CDR3 DNA sequence: TGTGCCAGCAGCTTGACTAGCTCCACAGATACGCAGTATTTT. It specifies CASSLTSSTDTQYF.

This clone was counted a single time. Written as DNA, the CDR3 is TGTGCCAGCAGCTTATTTCGGCGGGAGGGCTACAATGAGCAGTTCTTC. Its protein product is CASSLFRREGYNEQFF. This chain uses TRBV11-2 with TRBJ2-1, with TRBD2 identical over 9 bases. J lost 3 bases, V lost 2 bases, and 5 bases had no gene match. The CDR3 sequence is 16 residues long. The germline V gene encodes CDR1 SGHAT and CDR2 FQNNGV.

V usage is TRBV5-1 and J usage is TRBJ2-7, with 8 bases aligning to TRBD1. The germline V gene encodes CDR1 SGHRS and CDR2 YFSETQ. Germline trimming cut 0 bases from V and 3 bases from J; bases unmatched to any gene: 20. The CDR3 is made up of 20 amino acids. CDR3 sequence (DNA): TGCGCCAGCAGCTTGGGGCTTGCGCGCACGAACCGGGACAGGTTCTACGAGCAGTACTTC. This sequence encodes CASSLGLARTNRDRFYEQYF.